Listed here are 8 T cell receptor beta chains from one sample, sequenced in a study of spatial heterogeneity in lung cancer. A single record per CDR3 protein comes from TCRdb applying MiXCR to the 5' RACE reads. This sample has 20,000 to 25,000 distinct CDR3 sequences, with around 5% found just once. The study's findings and limits: Tumor mutation count correlated with how many alpha and beta TCRs expanded intratumorally.

Time point in this sample: sample taken at primary tumor resection. For these TCRs, the target antigens are not known. Sequencing used lung tumor tissue, obtained at surgery. These TCRs come from a male donor with early-stage non-small cell lung cancer.

This clonotype was observed at least ten times. The rearrangement joins TRBV12-3 or TRBV12-4 to TRBJ2-7; the match to TRBD1 covers 10 bases. V was pared by 5 bases and J by 2 bases, with 6 bases of the junction left unmatched. The CDR3 covers 15 residues. This CDR3 is CASSRSGTGAYEQYF. CDR3 DNA: TGTGCCAGCAGTCGTTCCGGGACAGGGGCCTACGAGCAGTACTTC.

This clonotype was seen more than once but under ten times. The chain uses TRBV15 and TRBJ2-7; 9 bases line up with TRBD2. J was trimmed by 0 bases and V by 1 base; bases with no gene match: 4. The CDR3 runs to 16 residues. Germline CDR1 reads LNHNV; CDR2 reads YYDKDF (reference sequence). Here the CDR3 reads CATSRGGTSNSYEQYF. The CDR3 DNA reads TGTGCCACCAGCAGAGGAGGGACTAGCAACTCCTACGAGCAGTACTTC. Full variable domain (remainder filled in from reference TRBV15 and TRBJ2-7): DAMVIQNPRYQVTQFGKPVTLSCSQTLNHNVMYWYQQKSSQAPKLLFHYYDKDFNNEADTPDNFQSRRPNTSFCFLDIRSPGLGDTAMYLCATSRGGTSNSYEQYFGPGTRLTVT.

Ten or more counts support this clonotype. V gene TRBV5-4 combines with J gene TRBJ2-5, with TRBD1 identical over 9 bases. V gave up 10 bases and J gave up 1 base; unmatched junction bases: 5. Germline assignment: CDR1 SGHNT and CDR2 YYREEE (reference sequence). This CDR3 spans 13 amino acids. The CDR3 region has the DNA TGTGCCGACGGGACAGGGCCCCAAGAGACCCAGTACTTC. Its translation: CADGTGPQETQYF. Complete variable domain (other parts from reference TRBV5-4 and TRBJ2-5): ETGVTQSPTHLIKTRGQQVTLRCSSQSGHNTVSWYQQALGQGPQFIFQYYREEENGRGNFPPRFSGLQFPNYSSELNVNALELDDSALYLCADGTGPQETQYFGPGTRLLVL.

This clonotype was seen many times. The chain joins TRBV6-5 to TRBJ1-2; D remains ambiguous. The CDR3 is made up of 13 amino acids. Trimming stripped 4 bases from V and 1 base from J, with 7 bases between. In germline, CDR1 is MNHEY, CDR2 SVGAGI. The CDR3 sequence is CASSFKSNYGYTF. CDR3 bases: TGTGCCAGCAGTTTTAAGAGTAACTATGGCTACACCTTC.

Ten or more counts support this clonotype. The chain carries TRBV23-1 and TRBJ1-1, with 10 nucleotides matching TRBD1. TRBV23-1 is an ORF, and what it does is uncertain. V lost 8 bases to trimming and J lost 0 bases; unmatched junction nucleotides: 9. This CDR3 is 16 amino acids long. The CDR3 bases are TGCGCCAGCTCCCGGGACAGGGGACACATGAACACTGAAGCTTTCTTT. It specifies CASSRDRGHMNTEAFF.

This clonotype has ten or more counts. CDR3 protein: CASISGWRYGYTF. The CDR3 DNA reads as TGTGCCAGCATTTCCGGGTGGCGCTATGGCTACACCTTC. The chain links TRBV28 to TRBJ1-2, with D uncertain. CDR3 length equals 13 residues. The V gene lost 7 bases and the J gene lost 4 bases, with 13 bases spanning the gap. From germline, CDR1 is MDHEN and CDR2 SYDVKM.

The V call is TRBV19, the J call TRBJ2-7; tentative D call: TRBD1 (6 bases). Germline loops: CDR1 LNHDA, CDR2 SQIVND (reference sequence). V lost 9 bases and J lost 2, with 8 bases in between. The CDR3 is made up of 11 amino acids. This chain's CDR3 is CASGTTYEQYF. The DNA of the CDR3 is TGTGCCAGCGGGACAACCTACGAGCAGTACTTC.

This clonotype has at least ten counts. The genes are TRBV7-9 and TRBJ1-4; the D gene is possibly TRBD1 (6 bases). CDR1 is SEHNR, CDR2 FQNEAQ, per germline (reference sequence). This CDR3 spans 14 amino acids. V lost 10 bases and J lost 2, with 14 bases in between. In DNA form, the CDR3 reads TGTGCCACTTTCGGGGGCAGGACTAATGAAAAACTGTTTTTT. Amino acids: CATFGGRTNEKLFF.